Listed below are T cell receptor beta chains from one sample, sequenced in a study of T cells expressing NK-cell markers. TCRdb reprocessed the 5' RACE reads and stores each CDR3 protein as one record, lacking DNA. The sample has roughly 390,000 distinct CDR3 sequences. The sequencing sample was made of blood T cells: a sorted CD56 or NKG2C T cell subset, CD4+ or CD8+ T cells, or bulk PBMC T cells (not recorded which). Receptor source: a man aged 18-75 years in good health. Each CDR3 is given with its conserved first and last residue.

cdr3_length j_call v_call cdr3_aa
13 TRBJ2-7 TRBV12-3/TRBV12-4 CASSPQTPDEQYF
15 TRBJ1-3 TRBV12-3/TRBV12-4 CASIKRGQVGNTIYF
15 TRBJ2-3 TRBV20-1 CSASGRGGHGDTQYF
15 TRBJ2-7 TRBV11-2 CASSLDPGRWSEQYF
13 TRBJ1-1 TRBV29-1 CSVGHTPNTEAFF
13 TRBJ2-7 TRBV12-3/TRBV12-4 CASSFYLPYEQYF
14 TRBJ2-7 TRBV5-1 CASSLVEGGSGKYF
15 TRBJ2-5 TRBV7-7 CASSPLAGGQETQYF
14 TRBJ2-5 TRBV2 CASRPTGRVETQYF
13 TRBJ2-7 TRBV6-6 CAITRGSTYEQYF
16 TRBJ2-4 TRBV3-1 CASSPRAGTQGGIQYF
15 TRBJ1-1 TRBV7-3 CASSLGLTGRTEAFF
15 TRBJ2-7 TRBV4-2 CASSQERSGYYEQYF
16 TRBJ2-5 TRBV5-1 CASNPSRGGLGETQYF
15 TRBJ2-7 TRBV3-1 CASSQLNLGTSWQYF
17 TRBJ1-3 TRBV4-2 CASSRLEGGSSGNTIYF
15 TRBJ2-7 TRBV6-8 CASSHTSESGHEQYF
17 TRBJ1-1 TRBV12-3/TRBV12-4 CASSPPIKRGMNTEAFF
14 TRBJ2-7 TRBV11-1 CASSRTGRPYEQYF
15 TRBJ1-6 TRBV11-1 CASSTGQGPNSPLHF
15 TRBJ2-7 TRBV12-3/TRBV12-4 CASSLHGQGSYEQYF
14 TRBJ1-2 TRBV6-5 CASSYRGRWIGYTF
16 TRBJ1-4 TRBV5-5 CASSLRRPGEFEKLFF
18 TRBJ1-1 TRBV6-2/TRBV6-3 CASSYTTGEGHVNTEAFF
14 TRBJ2-5 TRBV7-2 CASSHSGPKETQYF
13 TRBJ1-1 TRBV25-1 CASSEYVGTEAFF
18 TRBJ1-1 TRBV11-1 CASYSLFTRGERSTEAFF
16 TRBJ2-7 TRBV7-9 CASSLQGWQGANEQYF